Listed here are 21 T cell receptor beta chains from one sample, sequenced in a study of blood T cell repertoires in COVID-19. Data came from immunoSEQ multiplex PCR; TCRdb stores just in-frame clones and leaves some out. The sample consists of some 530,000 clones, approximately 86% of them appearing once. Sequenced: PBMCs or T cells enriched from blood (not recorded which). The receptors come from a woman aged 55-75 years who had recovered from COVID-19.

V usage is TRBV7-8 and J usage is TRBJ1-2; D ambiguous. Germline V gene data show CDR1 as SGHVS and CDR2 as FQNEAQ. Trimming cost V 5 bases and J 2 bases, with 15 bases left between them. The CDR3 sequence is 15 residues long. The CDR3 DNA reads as TGTGCCAGCAGCCCTACCGTAACAGTGAACTATGGCTACACCTTC. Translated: CASSPTVTVNYGYTF. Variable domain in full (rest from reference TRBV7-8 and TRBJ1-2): GAGVSQSPRYKVAKRGQDVALRCDPISGHVSLFWYQQALGQGPEFLTYFQNEAQLDKSGLPSDRFFAERPEGSVSTLKIQRTQQEDSAVYLCASSPTVTVNYGYTFGSGTRLTVV.

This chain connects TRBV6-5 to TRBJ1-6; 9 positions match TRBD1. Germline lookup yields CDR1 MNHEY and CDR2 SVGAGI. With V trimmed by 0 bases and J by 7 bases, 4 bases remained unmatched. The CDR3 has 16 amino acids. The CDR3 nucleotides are TGTGCCAGCAGTTACTCGTGGACAGGGGAGAATTCACCCCTCCACTTT. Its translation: CASSYSWTGENSPLHF.

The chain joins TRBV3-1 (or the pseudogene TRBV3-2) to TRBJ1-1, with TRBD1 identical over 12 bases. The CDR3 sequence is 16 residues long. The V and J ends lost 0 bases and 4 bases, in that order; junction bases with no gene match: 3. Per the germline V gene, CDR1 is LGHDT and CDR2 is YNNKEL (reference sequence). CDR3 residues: CASSQDPGQGATEAFF. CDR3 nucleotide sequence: TGTGCCAGCAGCCAAGATCCGGGACAGGGGGCCACTGAAGCTTTCTTT.

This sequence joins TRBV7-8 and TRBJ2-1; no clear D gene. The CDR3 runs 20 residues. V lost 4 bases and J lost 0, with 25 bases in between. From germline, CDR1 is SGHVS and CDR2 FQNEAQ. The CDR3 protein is CASSSRPYPMEPSSYNEQFF. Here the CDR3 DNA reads TGTGCCAGCAGCTCCCGACCCTACCCTATGGAGCCCAGCTCCTACAATGAGCAGTTCTTC.

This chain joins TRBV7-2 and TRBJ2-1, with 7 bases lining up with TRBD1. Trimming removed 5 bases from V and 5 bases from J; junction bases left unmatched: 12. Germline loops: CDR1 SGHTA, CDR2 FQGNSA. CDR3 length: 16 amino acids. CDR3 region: CASSRARDSPNNEQFF. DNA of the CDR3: TGTGCCAGCAGCCGGGCCCGGGACAGTCCTAACAATGAGCAGTTCTTC.

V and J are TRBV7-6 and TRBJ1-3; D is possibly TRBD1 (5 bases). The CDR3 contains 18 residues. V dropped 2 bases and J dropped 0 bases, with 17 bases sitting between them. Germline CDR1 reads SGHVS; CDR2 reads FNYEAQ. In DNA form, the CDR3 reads TGTGCCAGCAGCTTATCCACCCGGGGGGTGAGCTCTGGAAACACCATATATTTT. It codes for CASSLSTRGVSSGNTIYF.

CDR3 residues: CASSPGLATWVGSEQYF. The CDR3 coding sequence is TGTGCCAGCAGCCCAGGACTAGCGACGTGGGTCGGGTCCGAGCAGTACTTC. The chain uses TRBV11-3 and TRBJ2-7, with 9 bases matching TRBD2. Germline assignment: CDR1 SGHNT and CDR2 YENEEA. CDR3 size: 17 residues. The V segment lost 5 bases and the J segment 6 bases; nucleotides outside the gene matches: 17.

CDR3 amino acids: CATSDRTGNNEQFF. CDR3 in DNA: TGTGCCACCAGTGACAGAACAGGGAATAATGAGCAGTTCTTC. V gene TRBV24-1 combines with J gene TRBJ2-1, with D perhaps matching TRBD1 (6 bases). Germline V CDR1 and CDR2: KGHDR, SFDVKD. The CDR3 has 14 amino acids. Trimming took 4 bases from V and 7 from J, leaving 13 bases between them.

CDR3: CASSPTTGAGNTIYF. The CDR3 DNA reads as TGTGCCAGCAGCCCAACAACGGGGGCTGGAAACACCATATATTTT. The chain employs TRBV9 and TRBJ1-3, with D maybe TRBD1 (5 bases). The CDR3 length is 15 residues. Deletions cut 4 bases from V and 2 bases from J, with 13 bases between. Per the germline V gene, CDR1 is SGDLS and CDR2 is YYNGEE.

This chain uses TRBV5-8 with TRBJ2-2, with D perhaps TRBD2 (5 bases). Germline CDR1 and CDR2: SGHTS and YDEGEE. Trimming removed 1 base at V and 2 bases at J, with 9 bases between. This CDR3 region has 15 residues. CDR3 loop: CASSLKGRNTGELFF. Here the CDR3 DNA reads TGTGCCAGCAGCTTGAAAGGGAGAAACACCGGGGAGCTGTTTTTT.

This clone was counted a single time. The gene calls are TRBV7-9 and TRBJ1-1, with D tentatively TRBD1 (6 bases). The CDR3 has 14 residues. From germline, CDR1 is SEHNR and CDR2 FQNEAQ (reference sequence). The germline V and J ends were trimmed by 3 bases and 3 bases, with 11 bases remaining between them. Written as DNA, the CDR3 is TGTGCCAGCAGCTTTGGACAGCGCGACACTGAAGCTTTCTTT. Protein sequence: CASSFGQRDTEAFF. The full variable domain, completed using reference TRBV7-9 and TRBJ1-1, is DTGVSQNPRHKITKRGQNVTFRCDPISEHNRLYWYRQTLGQGPEFLTYFQNEAQLEKSRLLSDRFSAERPKGSFSTLEIQRTEQGDSAMYLCASSFGQRDTEAFFGQGTRLTVV.

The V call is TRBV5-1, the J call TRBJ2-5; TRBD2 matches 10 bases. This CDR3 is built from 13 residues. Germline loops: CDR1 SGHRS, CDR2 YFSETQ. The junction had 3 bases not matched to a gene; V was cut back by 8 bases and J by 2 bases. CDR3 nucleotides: TGCGCCAGTACTAGCGGGGCTCAAGAGACCCAGTACTTC. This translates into CASTSGAQETQYF.

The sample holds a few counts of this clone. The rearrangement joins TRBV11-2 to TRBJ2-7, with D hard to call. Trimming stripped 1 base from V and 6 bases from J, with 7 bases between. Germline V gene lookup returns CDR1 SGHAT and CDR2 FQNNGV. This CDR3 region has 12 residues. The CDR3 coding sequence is TGTGCCAGCAGCTTAGGCGGCCTCGAGCAGTACGTC. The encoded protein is CASSLGGLEQYV.

CDR3 region: CASRAGGTGNTIYF. The CDR3 DNA sequence: TGCGCCAGCAGGGCAGGGGGCACTGGAAACACCATATATTTT. The chain links TRBV5-1 to TRBJ1-3; 8 nucleotides match TRBD1. The V and J ends lost 5 bases and 2 bases, in that order; junction bases with no gene match: 3. The CDR3 is 14 amino acids. Germline-derived CDR1 and CDR2 are SGHRS and YFSETQ.

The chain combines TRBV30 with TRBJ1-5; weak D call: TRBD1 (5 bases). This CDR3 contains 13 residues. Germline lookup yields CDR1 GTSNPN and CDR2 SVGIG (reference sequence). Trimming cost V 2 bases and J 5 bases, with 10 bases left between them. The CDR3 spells CAWSLGVDQPQHF. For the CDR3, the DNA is TGTGCCTGGAGTTTAGGGGTCGATCAGCCCCAGCATTTT.

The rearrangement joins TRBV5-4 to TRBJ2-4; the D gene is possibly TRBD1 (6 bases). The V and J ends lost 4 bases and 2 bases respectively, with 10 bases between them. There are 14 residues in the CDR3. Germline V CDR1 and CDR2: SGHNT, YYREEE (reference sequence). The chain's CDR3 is CASSLTGTKNIQYF. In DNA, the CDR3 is TGTGCCAGCAGCCTCACAGGGACCAAAAACATTCAGTACTTC.

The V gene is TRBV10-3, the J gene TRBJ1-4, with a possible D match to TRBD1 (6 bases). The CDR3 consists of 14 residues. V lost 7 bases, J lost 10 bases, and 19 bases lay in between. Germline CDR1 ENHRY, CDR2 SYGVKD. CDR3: CAINDDGEGGKLFF. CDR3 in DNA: TGTGCCATCAATGACGACGGGGAGGGGGGAAAACTGTTTTTT.

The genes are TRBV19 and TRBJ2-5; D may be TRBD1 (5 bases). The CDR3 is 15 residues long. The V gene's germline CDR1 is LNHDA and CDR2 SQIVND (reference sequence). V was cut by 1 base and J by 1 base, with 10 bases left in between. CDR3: CASSIVGAGQETQYF. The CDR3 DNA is TGTGCCAGTAGTATAGTAGGGGCAGGCCAAGAGACCCAGTACTTC.

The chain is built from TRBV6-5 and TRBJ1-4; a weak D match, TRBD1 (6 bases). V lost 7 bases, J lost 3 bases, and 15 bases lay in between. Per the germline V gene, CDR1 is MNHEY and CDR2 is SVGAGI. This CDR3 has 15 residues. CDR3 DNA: TGTGCCAGCACCGAACTAAGGACAGCTAATGAAAAACTGTTTTTT. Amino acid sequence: CASTELRTANEKLFF.

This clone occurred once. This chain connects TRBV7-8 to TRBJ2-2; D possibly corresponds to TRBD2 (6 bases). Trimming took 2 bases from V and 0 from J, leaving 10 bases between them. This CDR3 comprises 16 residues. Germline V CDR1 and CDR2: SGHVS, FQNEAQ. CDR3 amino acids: CASSLNRGTNTGELFF. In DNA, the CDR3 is TGTGCCAGCAGCTTAAATCGGGGGACGAACACCGGGGAGCTGTTTTTT.

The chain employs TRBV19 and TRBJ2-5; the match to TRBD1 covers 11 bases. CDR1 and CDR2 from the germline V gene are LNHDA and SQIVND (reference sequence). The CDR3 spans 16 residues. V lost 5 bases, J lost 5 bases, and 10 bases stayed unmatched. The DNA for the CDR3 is TGTGCCAGTAGTGCCGTCGGACAGGGGGCTTGGGAGACCCAGTACTTC. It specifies CASSAVGQGAWETQYF.